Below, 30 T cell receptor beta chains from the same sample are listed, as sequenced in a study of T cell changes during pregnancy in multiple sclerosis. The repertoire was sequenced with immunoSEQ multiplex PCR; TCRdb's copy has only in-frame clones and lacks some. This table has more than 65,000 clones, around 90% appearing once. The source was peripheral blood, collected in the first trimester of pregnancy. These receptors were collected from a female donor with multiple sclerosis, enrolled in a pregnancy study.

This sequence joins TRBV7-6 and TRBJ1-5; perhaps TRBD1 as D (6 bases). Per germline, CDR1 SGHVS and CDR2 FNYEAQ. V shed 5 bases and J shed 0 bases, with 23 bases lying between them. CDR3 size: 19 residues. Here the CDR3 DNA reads TGTGCCAGCAGCATTAGTCCTCTTCAAGGACAGTATAGCAATCAGCCCCAGCATTTT. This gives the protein CASSISPLQGQYSNQPQHF.

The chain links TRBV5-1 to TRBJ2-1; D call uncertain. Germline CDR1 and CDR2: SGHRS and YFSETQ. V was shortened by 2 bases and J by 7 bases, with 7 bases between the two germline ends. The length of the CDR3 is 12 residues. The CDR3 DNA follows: TGCGCCAGCAGCTTTAGTTCTAATGAGCAGTTCTTC. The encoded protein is CASSFSSNEQFF.

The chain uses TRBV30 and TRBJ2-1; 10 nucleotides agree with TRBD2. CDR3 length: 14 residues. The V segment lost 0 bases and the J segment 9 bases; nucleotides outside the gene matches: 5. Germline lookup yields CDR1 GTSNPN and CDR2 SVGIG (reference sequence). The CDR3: CAWSVLAGVGEQFF. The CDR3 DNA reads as TGTGCCTGGAGTGTCCTAGCGGGAGTTGGTGAGCAGTTCTTC.

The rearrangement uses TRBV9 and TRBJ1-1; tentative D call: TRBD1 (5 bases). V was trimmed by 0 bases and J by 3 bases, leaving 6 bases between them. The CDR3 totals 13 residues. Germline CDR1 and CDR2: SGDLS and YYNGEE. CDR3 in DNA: TGTGCCAGCAGCGTAGCGGGGGACACTGAAGCTTTCTTT. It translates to CASSVAGDTEAFF.

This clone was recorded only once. The CDR3 DNA reads TGTGCCAGCTCAGAAAAGGGTGCTAGCGGGAGTTTTGAGCAGTTCTTC. This translates into CASSEKGASGSFEQFF. The rearrangement joins TRBV18 to TRBJ2-1, with 10 bases matching TRBD2. Germline CDR1 is KGHSH and CDR2 is LQKENI. The CDR3 consists of 16 residues. The V segment lost 5 bases and the J segment 9 bases; nucleotides outside the gene matches: 13.

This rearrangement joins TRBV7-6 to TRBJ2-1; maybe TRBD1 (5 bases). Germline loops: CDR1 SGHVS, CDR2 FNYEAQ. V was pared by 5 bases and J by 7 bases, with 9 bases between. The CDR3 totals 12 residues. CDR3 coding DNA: TGTGCCAGCAGCAACAGGAGAAATGAGCAGTTCTTC. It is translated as CASSNRRNEQFF.

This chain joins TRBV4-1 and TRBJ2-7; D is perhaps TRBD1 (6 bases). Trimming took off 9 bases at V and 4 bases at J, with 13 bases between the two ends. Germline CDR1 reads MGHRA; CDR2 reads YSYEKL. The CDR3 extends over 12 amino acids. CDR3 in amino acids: CARASRGYEQYF. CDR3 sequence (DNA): TGCGCCAGGGCGTCCAGGGGTTACGAGCAGTACTTC.

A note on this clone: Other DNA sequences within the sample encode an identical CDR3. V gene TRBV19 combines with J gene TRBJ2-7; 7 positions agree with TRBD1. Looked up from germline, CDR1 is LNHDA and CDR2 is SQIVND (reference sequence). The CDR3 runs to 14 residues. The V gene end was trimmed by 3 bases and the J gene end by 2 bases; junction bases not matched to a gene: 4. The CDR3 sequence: CASSIRDRAYEQYF. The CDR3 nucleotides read TGTGCCAGTAGTATCCGGGACAGAGCCTACGAGCAGTACTTC.

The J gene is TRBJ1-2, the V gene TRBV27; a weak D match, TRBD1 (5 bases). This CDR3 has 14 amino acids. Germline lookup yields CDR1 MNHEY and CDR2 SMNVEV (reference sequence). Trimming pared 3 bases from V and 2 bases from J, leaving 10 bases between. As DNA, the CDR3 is TGTGCCAGCAGTTTGCAGGGTGGGAACTATGGCTACACCTTC. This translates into CASSLQGGNYGYTF.

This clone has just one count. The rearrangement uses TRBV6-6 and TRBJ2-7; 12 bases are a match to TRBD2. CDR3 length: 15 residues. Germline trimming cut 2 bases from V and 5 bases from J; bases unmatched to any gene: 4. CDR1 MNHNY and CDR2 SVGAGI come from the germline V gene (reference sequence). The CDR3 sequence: CASSYDLAGGNEQYF. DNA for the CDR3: TGTGCCAGCAGTTACGACCTAGCGGGAGGGAACGAGCAGTACTTC.

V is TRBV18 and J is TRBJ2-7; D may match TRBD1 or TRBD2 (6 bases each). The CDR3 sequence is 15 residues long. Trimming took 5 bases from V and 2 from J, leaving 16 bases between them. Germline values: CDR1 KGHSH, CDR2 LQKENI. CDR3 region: CASSAQGLATYEQYF. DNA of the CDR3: TGTGCCAGCTCAGCACAGGGACTGGCAACCTACGAGCAGTACTTC.

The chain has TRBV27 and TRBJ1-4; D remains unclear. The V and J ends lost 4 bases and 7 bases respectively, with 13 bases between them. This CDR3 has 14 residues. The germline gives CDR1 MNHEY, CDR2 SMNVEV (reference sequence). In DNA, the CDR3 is TGTGCCAGCAGTTCTTCTAAAAACGGTGAAAAACTGTTTTTT. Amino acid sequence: CASSSSKNGEKLFF.

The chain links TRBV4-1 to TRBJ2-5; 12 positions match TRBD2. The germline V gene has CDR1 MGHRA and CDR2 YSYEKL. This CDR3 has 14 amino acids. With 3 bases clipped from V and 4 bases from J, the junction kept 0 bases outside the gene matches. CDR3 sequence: CASSQTSGGETQYF. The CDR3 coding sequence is TGCGCCAGCAGCCAGACTAGCGGGGGAGAGACCCAGTACTTC.

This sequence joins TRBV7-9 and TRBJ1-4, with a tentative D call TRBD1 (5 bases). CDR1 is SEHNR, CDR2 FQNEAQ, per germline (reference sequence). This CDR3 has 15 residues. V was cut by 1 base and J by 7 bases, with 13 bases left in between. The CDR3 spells CASSLVPGVGEKLFF. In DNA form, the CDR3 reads TGTGCCAGCAGCTTAGTTCCGGGGGTGGGTGAAAAACTGTTTTTT.

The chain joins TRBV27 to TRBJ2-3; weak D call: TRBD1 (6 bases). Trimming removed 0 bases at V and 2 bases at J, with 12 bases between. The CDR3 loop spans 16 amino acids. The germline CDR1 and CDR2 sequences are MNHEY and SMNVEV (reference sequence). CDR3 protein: CASSLSFRTDTDTQYF. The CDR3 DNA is TGTGCCAGCAGTTTATCGTTTCGGACAGACACAGATACGCAGTATTTT.

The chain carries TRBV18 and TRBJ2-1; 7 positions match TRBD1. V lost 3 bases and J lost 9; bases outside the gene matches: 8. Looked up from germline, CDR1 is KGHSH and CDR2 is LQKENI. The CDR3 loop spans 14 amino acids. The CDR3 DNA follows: TGTGCCAGCTCACCCGACGACAGGGTCGGTGAGCAGTTCTTC. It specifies CASSPDDRVGEQFF.

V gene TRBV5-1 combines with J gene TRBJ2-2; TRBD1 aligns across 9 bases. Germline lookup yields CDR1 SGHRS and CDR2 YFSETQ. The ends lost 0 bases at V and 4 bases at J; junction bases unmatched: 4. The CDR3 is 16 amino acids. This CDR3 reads CASSLGGQGFTGELFF. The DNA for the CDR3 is TGCGCCAGCAGCTTGGGTGGACAGGGGTTCACCGGGGAGCTGTTTTTT.

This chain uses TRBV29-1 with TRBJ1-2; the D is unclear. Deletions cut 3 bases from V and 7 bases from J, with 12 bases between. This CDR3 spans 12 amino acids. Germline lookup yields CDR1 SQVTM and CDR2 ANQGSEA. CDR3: CSVEEGVGGYTF. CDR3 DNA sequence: TGCAGCGTTGAGGAGGGAGTCGGTGGCTACACCTTC.

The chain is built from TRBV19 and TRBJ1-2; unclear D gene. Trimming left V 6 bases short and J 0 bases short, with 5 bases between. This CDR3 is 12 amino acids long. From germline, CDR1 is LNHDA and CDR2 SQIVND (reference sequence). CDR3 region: CASSQSNYGYTF. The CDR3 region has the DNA TGTGCCAGTAGCCAGTCTAACTATGGCTACACCTTC.

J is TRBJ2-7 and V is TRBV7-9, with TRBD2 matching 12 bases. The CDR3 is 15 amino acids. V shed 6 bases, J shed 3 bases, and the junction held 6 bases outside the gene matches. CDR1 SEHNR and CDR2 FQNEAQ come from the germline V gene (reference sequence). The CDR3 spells CASSWTSGASYEQYF. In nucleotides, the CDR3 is TGTGCCAGCAGTTGGACTAGCGGGGCGAGCTACGAGCAGTACTTC.

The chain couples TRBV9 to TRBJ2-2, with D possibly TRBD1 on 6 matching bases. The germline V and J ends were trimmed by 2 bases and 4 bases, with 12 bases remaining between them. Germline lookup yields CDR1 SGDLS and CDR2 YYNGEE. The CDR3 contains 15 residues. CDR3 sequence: CASSVTGSGTGELFF. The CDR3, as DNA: TGTGCCAGCAGCGTCACAGGGTCGGGCACCGGGGAGCTGTTTTTT.

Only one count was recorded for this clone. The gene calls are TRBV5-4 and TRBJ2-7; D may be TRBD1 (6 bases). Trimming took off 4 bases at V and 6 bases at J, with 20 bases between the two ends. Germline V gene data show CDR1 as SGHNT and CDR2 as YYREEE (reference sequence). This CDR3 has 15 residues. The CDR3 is CASSRIGLTGREQYF. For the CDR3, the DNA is TGTGCCAGCAGCCGAATCGGGCTTACAGGGCGCGAGCAGTACTTC.

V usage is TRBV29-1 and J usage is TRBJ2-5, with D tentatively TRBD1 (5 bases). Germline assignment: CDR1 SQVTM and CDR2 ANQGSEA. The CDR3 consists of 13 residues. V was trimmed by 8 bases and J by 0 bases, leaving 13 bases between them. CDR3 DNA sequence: TGCAGCTCATGGGGCAGTAACCAAGAGACCCAGTACTTC. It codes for CSSWGSNQETQYF. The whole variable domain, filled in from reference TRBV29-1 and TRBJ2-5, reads SAVISQKPSRDICQRGTSLTIQCQVDSQVTMMFWYRQQPGQSLTLIATANQGSEATYESGFVIDKFPISRPNLTFSTLTVSNMSPEDSSIYLCSSWGSNQETQYFGPGTRLLVL.

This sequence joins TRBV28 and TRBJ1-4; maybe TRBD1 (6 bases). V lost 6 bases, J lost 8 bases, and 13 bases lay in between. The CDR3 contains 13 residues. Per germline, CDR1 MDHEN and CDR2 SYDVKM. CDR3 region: CASRRFDREKLFF. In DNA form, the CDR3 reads TGTGCCAGCAGGAGATTCGACAGGGAAAAACTGTTTTTT.

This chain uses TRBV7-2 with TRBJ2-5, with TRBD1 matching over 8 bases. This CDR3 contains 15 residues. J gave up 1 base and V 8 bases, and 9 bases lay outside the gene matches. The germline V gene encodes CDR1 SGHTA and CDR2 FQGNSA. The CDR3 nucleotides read TGTGCCAGCTGTGGGACAGGTCACCCCCAAGAGACCCAGTACTTC. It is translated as CASCGTGHPQETQYF.

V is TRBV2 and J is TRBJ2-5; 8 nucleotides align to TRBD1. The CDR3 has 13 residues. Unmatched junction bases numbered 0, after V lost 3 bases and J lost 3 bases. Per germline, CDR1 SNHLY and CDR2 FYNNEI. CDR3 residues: CASSEGQEETQYF. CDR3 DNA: TGTGCCAGCAGTGAGGGACAGGAAGAGACCCAGTACTTC.

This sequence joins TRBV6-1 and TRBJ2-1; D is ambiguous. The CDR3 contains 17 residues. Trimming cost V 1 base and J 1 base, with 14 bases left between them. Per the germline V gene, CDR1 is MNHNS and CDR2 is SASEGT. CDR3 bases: TGTGCCAGCAGTGAAGGGAATAGCCGGGTGTCCTACAATGAGCAGTTCTTC. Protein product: CASSEGNSRVSYNEQFF.

The CDR3 reads CASRGGATDTQYF. The CDR3 DNA sequence: TGTGCCAGCAGAGGGGGTGCCACAGATACGCAGTATTTT. The genes are TRBV5-6 and TRBJ2-3, with D tentatively TRBD1 (6 bases). The germline gives CDR1 SGHDT, CDR2 YYEEEE. V lost 5 bases to trimming and J lost 2 bases, with 9 bases between them. The CDR3 totals 13 residues.

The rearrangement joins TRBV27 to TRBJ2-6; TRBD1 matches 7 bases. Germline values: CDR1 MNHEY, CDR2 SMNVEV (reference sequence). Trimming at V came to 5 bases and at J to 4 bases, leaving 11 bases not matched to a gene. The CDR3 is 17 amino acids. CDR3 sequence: CASSPRTGIVGANVLTF. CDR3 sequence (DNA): TGTGCCAGCAGTCCCAGGACAGGAATAGTCGGGGCCAACGTCCTGACTTTC. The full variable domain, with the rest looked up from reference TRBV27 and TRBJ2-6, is EAQVTQNPRYLITVTGKKLTVTCSQNMNHEYMSWYRQDPGLGLRQIYYSMNVEVTDKGDVPEGYKVSRKEKRNFPLILESPSPNQTSLYFCASSPRTGIVGANVLTFGAGSRLTVL.

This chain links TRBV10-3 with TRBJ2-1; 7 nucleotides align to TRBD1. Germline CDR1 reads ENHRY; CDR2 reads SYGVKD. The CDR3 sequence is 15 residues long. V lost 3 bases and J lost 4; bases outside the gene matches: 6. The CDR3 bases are TGTGCCATCAGTGAAGGCAGGGGGTCATACAATGAGCAGTTCTTC. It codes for CAISEGRGSYNEQFF.